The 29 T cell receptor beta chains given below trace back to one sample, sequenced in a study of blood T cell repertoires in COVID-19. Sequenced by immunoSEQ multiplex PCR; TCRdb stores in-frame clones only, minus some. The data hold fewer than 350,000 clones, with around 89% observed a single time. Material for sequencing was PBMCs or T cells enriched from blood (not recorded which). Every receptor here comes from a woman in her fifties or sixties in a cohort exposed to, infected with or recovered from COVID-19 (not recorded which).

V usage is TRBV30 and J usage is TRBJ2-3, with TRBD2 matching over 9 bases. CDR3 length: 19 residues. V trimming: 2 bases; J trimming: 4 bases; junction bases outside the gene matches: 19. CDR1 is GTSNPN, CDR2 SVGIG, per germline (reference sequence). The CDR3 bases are TGTGCCTGGAGTCGGACTAGCGCTATCTACACACCCTCCGCAGATACGCAGTATTTT. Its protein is CAWSRTSAIYTPSADTQYF.

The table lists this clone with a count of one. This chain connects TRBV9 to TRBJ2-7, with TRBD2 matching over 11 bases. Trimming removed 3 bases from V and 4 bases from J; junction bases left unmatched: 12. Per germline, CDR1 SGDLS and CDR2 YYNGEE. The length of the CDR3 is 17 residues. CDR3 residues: CASSEGDSGTSGYEQYF. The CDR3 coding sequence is TGTGCCAGCAGCGAGGGGGACTCCGGGACTAGCGGATACGAGCAGTACTTC. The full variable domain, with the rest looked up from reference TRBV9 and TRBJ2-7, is DSGVTQTPKHLITATGQRVTLRCSPRSGDLSVYWYQQSLDQGLQFLIQYYNGEERAKGNILERFSAQQFPDLHSELNLSSLELGDSALYFCASSEGDSGTSGYEQYFGPGTRLTVT.

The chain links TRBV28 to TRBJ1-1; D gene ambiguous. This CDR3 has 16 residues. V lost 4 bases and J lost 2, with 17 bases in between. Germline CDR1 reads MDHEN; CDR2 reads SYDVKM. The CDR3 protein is CASSYEPLTTNTEAFF. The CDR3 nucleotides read TGTGCCAGCAGTTATGAGCCCTTGACAACTAACACTGAAGCTTTCTTT.

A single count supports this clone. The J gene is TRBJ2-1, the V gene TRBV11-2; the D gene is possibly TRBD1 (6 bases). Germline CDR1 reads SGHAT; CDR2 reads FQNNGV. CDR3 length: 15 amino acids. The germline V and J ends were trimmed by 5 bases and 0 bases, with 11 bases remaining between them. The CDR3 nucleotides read TGTGCCAGCAGCAGACCAGGGGCCTCCTACAATGAGCAGTTCTTC. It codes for CASSRPGASYNEQFF. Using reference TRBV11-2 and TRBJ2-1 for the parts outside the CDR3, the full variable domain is EAGVAQSPRYKIIEKRQSVAFWCNPISGHATLYWYQQILGQGPKLLIQFQNNGVVDDSQLPKDRFSAERLKGVDSTLKIQPAKLEDSAVYLCASSRPGASYNEQFFGPGTRLTVL.

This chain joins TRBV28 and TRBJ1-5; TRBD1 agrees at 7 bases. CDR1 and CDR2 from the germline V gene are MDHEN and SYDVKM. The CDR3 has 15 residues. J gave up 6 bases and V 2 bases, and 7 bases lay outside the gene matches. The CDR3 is CASSLRAGGSQPQHF. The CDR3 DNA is TGTGCCAGCAGTTTAAGGGCAGGGGGGTCTCAGCCCCAGCATTTT.

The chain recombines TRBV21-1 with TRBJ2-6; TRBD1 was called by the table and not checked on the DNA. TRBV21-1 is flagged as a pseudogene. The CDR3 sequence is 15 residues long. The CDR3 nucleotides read TGTGCCAGCAGCAAAGGGCCCTCTGGGGCCAACGTCCTGACTTTC. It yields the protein CASSKGPSGANVLTF.

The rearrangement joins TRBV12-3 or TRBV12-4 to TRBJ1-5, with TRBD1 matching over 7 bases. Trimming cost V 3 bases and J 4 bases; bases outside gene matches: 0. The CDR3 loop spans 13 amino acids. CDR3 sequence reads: CASSLGQNQPQHF. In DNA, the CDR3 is TGTGCCAGCAGTTTGGGACAGAATCAGCCCCAGCATTTT.

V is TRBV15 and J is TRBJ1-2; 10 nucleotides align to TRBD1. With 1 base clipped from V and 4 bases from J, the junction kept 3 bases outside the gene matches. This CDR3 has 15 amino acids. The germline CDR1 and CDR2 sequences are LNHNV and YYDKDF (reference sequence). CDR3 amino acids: CATSRAGTGVYGYTF. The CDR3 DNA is TGTGCCACCAGCAGAGCGGGGACAGGGGTCTATGGCTACACCTTC.

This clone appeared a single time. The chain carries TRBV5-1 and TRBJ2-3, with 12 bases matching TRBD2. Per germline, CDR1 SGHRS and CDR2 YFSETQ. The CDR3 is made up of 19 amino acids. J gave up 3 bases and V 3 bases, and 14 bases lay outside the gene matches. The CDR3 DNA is TGCGCCAGCAGCTCCTTACCTCCCGGGACTAGCGGGTTGACAGATACGCAGTATTTT. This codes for CASSSLPPGTSGLTDTQYF. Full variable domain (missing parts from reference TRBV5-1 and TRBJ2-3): KAGVTQTPRYLIKTRGQQVTLSCSPISGHRSVSWYQQTPGQGLQFLFEYFSETQRNKGNFPGRFSGRQFSNSRSEMNVSTLELGDSALYLCASSSLPPGTSGLTDTQYFGPGTRLTVL.

CDR3 nucleotides: TGTGCCAGCAGCCCTTCTAGCGGGAACACCGGGGAGCTGTTTTTT. It is translated as CASSPSSGNTGELFF. V is TRBV5-4 and J is TRBJ2-2; 7 bases agree with TRBD2. V lost 4 bases, J lost 1 base, and 4 bases stayed unmatched. This CDR3 is 15 amino acids long. Germline lookup yields CDR1 SGHNT and CDR2 YYREEE (reference sequence).

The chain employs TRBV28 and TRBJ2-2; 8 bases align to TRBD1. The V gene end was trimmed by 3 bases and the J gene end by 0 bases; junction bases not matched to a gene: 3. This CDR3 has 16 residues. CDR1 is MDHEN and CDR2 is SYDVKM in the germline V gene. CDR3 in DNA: TGTGCCAGCAGTTTCCCGGACAGGGCGAACACCGGGGAGCTGTTTTTT. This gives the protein CASSFPDRANTGELFF.

The CDR3 DNA reads as TGTGCCAGCAGCCCAAGCCCCGACAGGGGGTACGAGCAGTACTTC. Residues: CASSPSPDRGYEQYF. The chain is built from TRBV7-2 and TRBJ2-7; TRBD1 agrees at 9 bases. CDR3 length: 15 amino acids. With 5 bases clipped from V and 4 bases from J, the junction kept 9 bases outside the gene matches. Germline-derived CDR1 and CDR2 are SGHTA and FQGNSA.

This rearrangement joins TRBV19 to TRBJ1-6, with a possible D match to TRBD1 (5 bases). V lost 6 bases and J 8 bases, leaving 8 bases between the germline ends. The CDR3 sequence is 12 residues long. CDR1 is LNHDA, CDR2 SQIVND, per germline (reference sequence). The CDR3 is CASSLRDSPLHF. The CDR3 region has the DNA TGTGCCAGTAGCCTCAGGGATTCACCCCTCCACTTT. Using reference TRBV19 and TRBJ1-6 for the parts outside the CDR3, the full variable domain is DGGITQSPKYLFRKEGQNVTLSCEQNLNHDAMYWYRQDPGQGLRLIYYSQIVNDFQKGDIAEGYSVSREKKESFPLTVTSAQKNPTAFYLCASSLRDSPLHFGNGTRLTVT.

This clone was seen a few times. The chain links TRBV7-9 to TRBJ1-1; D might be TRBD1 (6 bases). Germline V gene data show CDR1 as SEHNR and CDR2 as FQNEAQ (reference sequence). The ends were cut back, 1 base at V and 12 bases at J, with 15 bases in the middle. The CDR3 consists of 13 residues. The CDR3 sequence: CASSLETGLRTFF. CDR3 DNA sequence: TGTGCCAGCAGCTTAGAAACAGGGTTAAGGACTTTCTTT.

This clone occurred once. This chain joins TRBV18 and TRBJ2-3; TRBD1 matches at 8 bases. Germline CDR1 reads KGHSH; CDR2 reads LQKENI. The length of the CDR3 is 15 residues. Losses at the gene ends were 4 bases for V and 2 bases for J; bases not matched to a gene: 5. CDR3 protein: CASSRDRRNTDTQYF. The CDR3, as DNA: TGTGCCAGCTCACGGGACAGGCGAAACACAGATACGCAGTATTTT. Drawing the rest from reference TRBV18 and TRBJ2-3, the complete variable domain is NAGVMQNPRHLVRRRGQEARLRCSPMKGHSHVYWYRQLPEEGLKFMVYLQKENIIDESGMPKERFSAEFPKEGPSILRIQQVVRGDSAAYFCASSRDRRNTDTQYFGPGTRLTVL.

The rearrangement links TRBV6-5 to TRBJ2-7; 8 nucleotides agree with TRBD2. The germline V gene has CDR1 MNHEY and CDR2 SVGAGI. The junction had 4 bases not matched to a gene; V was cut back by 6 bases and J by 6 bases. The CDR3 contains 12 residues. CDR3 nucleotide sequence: TGTGCCAGCAGGAGCGGGAGAAGCGAGCAGTACTTC. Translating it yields CASRSGRSEQYF.

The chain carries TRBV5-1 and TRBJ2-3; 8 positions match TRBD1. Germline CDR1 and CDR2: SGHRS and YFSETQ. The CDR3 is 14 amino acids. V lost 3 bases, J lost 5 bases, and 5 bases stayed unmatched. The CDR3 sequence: CASSSGGAVDTQYF. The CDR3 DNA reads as TGCGCCAGCAGCTCAGGGGGCGCGGTAGATACGCAGTATTTT.

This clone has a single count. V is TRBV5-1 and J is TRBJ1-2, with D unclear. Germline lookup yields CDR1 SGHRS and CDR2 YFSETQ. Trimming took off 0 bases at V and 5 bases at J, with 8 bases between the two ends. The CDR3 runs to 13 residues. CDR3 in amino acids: CASSLEPEYGYTF. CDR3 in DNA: TGCGCCAGCAGCTTGGAACCAGAATATGGCTACACCTTC.

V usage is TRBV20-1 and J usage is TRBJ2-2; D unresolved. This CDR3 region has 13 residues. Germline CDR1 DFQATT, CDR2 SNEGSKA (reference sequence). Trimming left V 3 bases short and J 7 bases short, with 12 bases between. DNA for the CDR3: TGCAGTGCTAGTGCCAGGCCGAACGGGGAGCTGTTTTTT. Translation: CSASARPNGELFF.

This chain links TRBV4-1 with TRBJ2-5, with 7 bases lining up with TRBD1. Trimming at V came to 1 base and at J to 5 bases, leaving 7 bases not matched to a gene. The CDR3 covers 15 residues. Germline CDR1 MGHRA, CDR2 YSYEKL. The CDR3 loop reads CASSQGEGGRETQYF. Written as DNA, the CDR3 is TGCGCCAGCAGCCAAGGCGAAGGGGGCCGGGAGACCCAGTACTTC.

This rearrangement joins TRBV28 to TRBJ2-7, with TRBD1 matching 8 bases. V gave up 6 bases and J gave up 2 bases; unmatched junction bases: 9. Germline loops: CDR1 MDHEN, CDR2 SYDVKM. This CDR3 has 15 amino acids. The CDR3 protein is CASSLEGTGTYEQYF. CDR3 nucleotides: TGTGCCAGCAGCCTAGAGGGGACAGGAACCTACGAGCAGTACTTC. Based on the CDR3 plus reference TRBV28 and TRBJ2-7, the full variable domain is DVKVTQSSRYLVKRTGEKVFLECVQDMDHENMFWYRQDPGLGLRLIYFSYDVKMKEKGDIPEGYSVSREKKERFSLILESASTNQTSMYLCASSLEGTGTYEQYFGPGTRLTVT.

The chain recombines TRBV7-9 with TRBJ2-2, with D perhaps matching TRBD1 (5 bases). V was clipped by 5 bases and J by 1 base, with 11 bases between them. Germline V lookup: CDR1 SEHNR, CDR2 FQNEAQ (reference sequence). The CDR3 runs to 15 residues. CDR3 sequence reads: CASSHPTGNTGELFF. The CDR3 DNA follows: TGTGCCAGCAGCCATCCTACAGGGAACACCGGGGAGCTGTTTTTT.

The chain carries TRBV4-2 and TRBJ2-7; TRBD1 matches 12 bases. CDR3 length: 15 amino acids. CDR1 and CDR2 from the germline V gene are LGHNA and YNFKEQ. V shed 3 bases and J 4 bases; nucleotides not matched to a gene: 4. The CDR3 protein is CASSHGTGGAYEQYF. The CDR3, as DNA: TGTGCCAGCAGCCACGGGACAGGGGGCGCGTACGAGCAGTACTTC.

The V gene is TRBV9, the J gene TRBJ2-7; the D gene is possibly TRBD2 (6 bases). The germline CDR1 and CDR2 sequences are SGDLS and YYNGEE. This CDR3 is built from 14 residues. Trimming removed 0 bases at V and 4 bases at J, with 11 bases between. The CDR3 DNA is TGTGCCAGCAGCGTAGGGGCTAGCGAGTACGAGCAGTACTTC. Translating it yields CASSVGASEYEQYF.

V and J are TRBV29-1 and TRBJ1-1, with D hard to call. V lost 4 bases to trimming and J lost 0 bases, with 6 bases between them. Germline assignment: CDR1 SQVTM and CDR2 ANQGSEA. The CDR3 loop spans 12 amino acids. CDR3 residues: CSVATVNTEAFF. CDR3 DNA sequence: TGCAGCGTTGCTACAGTGAACACTGAAGCTTTCTTT.

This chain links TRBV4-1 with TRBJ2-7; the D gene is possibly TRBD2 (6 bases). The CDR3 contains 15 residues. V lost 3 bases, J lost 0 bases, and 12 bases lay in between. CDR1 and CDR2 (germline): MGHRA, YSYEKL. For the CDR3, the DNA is TGCGCCAGCAGCCAGGATCCTAGCGTCTCCTACGAGCAGTACTTC. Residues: CASSQDPSVSYEQYF.

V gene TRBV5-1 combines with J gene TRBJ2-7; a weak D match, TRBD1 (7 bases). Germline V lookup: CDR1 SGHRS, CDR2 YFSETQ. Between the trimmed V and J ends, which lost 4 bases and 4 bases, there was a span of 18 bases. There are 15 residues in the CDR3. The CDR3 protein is CASSPIEGGQYEQYF. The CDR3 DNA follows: TGCGCCAGCAGCCCTATAGAGGGGGGACAGTACGAGCAGTACTTC.

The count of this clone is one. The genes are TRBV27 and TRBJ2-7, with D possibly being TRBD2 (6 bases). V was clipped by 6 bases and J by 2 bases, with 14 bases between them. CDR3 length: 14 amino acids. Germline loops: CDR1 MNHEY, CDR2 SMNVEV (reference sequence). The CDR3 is CASSTRGETYEQYF. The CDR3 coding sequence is TGTGCCAGCAGCACCCGCGGGGAAACCTACGAGCAGTACTTC.

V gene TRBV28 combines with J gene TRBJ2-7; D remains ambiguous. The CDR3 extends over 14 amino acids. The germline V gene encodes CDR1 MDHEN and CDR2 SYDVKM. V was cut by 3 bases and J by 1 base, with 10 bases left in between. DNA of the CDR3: TGTGCCAGCAGTTTGGGCCGGAAGTCCTACGAGCAGTACTTC. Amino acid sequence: CASSLGRKSYEQYF.